A selection of T cell receptor beta chains follows, all from one sample in a study of cytomegalovirus exposure and HLA in healthy donors. The table came from immunoSEQ multiplex PCR; TCRdb's copy has only in-frame clones and leaves some out. The sample consists of about 200,000 clones, around 87% of them appearing once. The specimen was PBMCs. These receptors were obtained from a boy younger than 10 in good health and CMV-seronegative. The CDR3 runs from the conserved cysteine through the conserved F or W. The D gene is left open where the match is weak. The size entry is marked missing in some rows and otherwise reads once, few, many or a size class.

J,length,V,D,size,DNA,CDR3
TRBJ1-5,17,TRBV4-1,.,once,TGCGCCAGCAGCCAAGATCTGGGGGCGCAGGGCAATCAGCCCCAGCATTTT,CASSQDLGAQGNQPQHF
TRBJ2-3,18,TRBV19,TRBD1,few,TGTGCCAGTAGTATACAACCGGGACAGGGGGCCCAGACAGATACGCAGTATTTT,CASSIQPGQGAQTDTQYF
TRBJ2-7,14,TRBV27,TRBD2,.,TGTGCCAGCAGTTTGGTACGGGGGGCCTACGAGCAGTACTTC,CASSLVRGAYEQYF
TRBJ2-7,14,TRBV11-2,.,.,TGTGCCAGCAGGTCTCGTTTACGCGCCTACGAGCAGTACTTC,CASRSRLRAYEQYF
TRBJ2-7,15,TRBV6-5,TRBD2,.,TGTGCCAGCAGTTACGGACTAGCGGGAATCAACGAGCAGTACTTC,CASSYGLAGINEQYF
TRBJ1-5,15,TRBV28,.,.,TGTGCCAGCAGAAACACAGGGTATAGCAATCAGCCCCAGCATTTT,CASRNTGYSNQPQHF
TRBJ1-6,16,TRBV6-5,.,.,TGTGCCAGCAGTTACAGCATAAGGGCAGGGGATTCACCCCTCCACTTT,CASSYSIRAGDSPLHF
TRBJ2-7,15,TRBV19,.,.,TGTGCCAGTAGTATCCGCGGTAGCGGAACCTACGAGCAGTACTTC,CASSIRGSGTYEQYF
TRBJ2-2,15,TRBV18,TRBD1,.,TGTGCCAGCTCCCCGGACAGGAGGAACACCGGGGAGCTGTTTTTT,CASSPDRRNTGELFF
TRBJ2-1,12,TRBV7-8,.,.,TGTGCCAGCACCCACCGGGTCGGAGAGCAGTTCTTC,CASTHRVGEQFF
TRBJ2-3,14,TRBV19,TRBD2,.,TGTGCCAGTCGCCTAGCGGGTAGCACAGATACGCAGTATTTT,CASRLAGSTDTQYF
TRBJ1-1,13,TRBV9,.,.,TGTGCCAGCAGCGTAGGGGCGAACACTGAAGCTTTCTTT,CASSVGANTEAFF
TRBJ2-7,14,TRBV7-2,TRBD1,.,TGTGCCAGCAGCTTACCAGGGGGCTCTTACGAGCAGTACTTC,CASSLPGGSYEQYF
TRBJ2-1,14,TRBV11-3,TRBD2,.,TGTGCCAGCAGTCGCGGGGGGGCAGACAATGAGCAGTTCTTC,CASSRGGADNEQFF
TRBJ2-1,16,TRBV6-5,.,.,TGTGCCAGCAGTTACGGTCATATAGCGGCTAACAATGAGCAGTTCTTC,CASSYGHIAANNEQFF
TRBJ1-5,14,TRBV19,TRBD1,few,TGTGCCAGTAGTAGGGACAGGGGGAGTCAGCCCCAGCATTTT,CASSRDRGSQPQHF
TRBJ2-7,14,TRBV5-5,TRBD2,.,TGTGCCAGCAGCCGGGGCGGGAGTAGCTACGAGCAGTACTTC,CASSRGGSSYEQYF
TRBJ2-6,15,TRBV19,.,.,TGTGCCAGTAGTATGCTAGGGGCGGGGGCCAACGTCCTGACTTTC,CASSMLGAGANVLTF
TRBJ2-7,15,TRBV4-1,TRBD2,.,TGCGCCAGCAGCCCTCATAACGGGGGGGACTACGAGCAGTACTTC,CASSPHNGGDYEQYF
TRBJ2-3,16,TRBV5-4,.,.,TGTGCCAGCAGCTTCTCAGTGTGGAGGGCCACAGATACGCAGTATTTT,CASSFSVWRATDTQYF
TRBJ2-7,15,TRBV6-5,TRBD2,few,TGTGCCAGCAGCAATCTGGGGACTAGCGGCCCTAAGCAGTACTTC,CASSNLGTSGPKQYF
TRBJ1-2,14,TRBV21-1,.,.,TGTGCCAGCAGCAAAGAGGGGCAGGGTGTTGGCTACACCTTC,CASSKEGQGVGYTF
TRBJ2-2,14,TRBV19,.,.,TGTGCCAGTAGTGTGGGGCCGGGCACCGGGGAGCTGTTTTTT,CASSVGPGTGELFF
TRBJ2-7,14,TRBV5-1,.,.,TGCGCCAGCAGCTTGTTGGAGGCTAGCTACGAGCAGTACTTC,CASSLLEASYEQYF
TRBJ2-7,14,TRBV5-1,TRBD1,.,TGCGCCAGCAGCTGGGGGACAGAGTTCGACGAGCAGTACTTC,CASSWGTEFDEQYF
TRBJ1-5,16,TRBV4-1,.,.,TGCGCCAGCAGCCTCCGGGCGGGGGGAGGCAATCAGCCCCAGCATTTT,CASSLRAGGGNQPQHF
TRBJ2-7,14,TRBV19,TRBD2,.,TGTGCCAGTAGTATTCGGGACTACCCCTCCGAGCAGTACTTC,CASSIRDYPSEQYF
TRBJ1-6,14,TRBV4-2,.,few,TGTGCCAGCAGCCTAACAGGCCCTAATTCACCCCTCCACTTT,CASSLTGPNSPLHF
TRBJ1-2,15,TRBV7-9,TRBD1,.,TGTGCCAGCACTCCAGGTACAGGGGTGCACTATGGCTACACCTTC,CASTPGTGVHYGYTF
TRBJ2-5,16,TRBV6-5,TRBD2,.,TGTGCCAGCAGTTACTCTATCCTAGCGGGAGAAGAGACCCAGTACTTC,CASSYSILAGEETQYF
TRBJ1-2,14,TRBV6-5,.,.,TGTGCCAGCAGTTACGGGGGAGGGTTTGGGAGGTACACCTTC,CASSYGGGFGRYTF
TRBJ2-7,13,TRBV29-1,.,.,TGCAGCGTGGGGGCAGGGGCTTCCTACGAGCAGTACTTC,CSVGAGASYEQYF
TRBJ2-7,12,TRBV19,.,.,TGTGCCAGAAGGGGCTCGTTCTACGAGCAGTACTTC,CARRGSFYEQYF
TRBJ1-1,11,TRBV7-9,.,.,TGTGCCAGCAGCCCCCTCCTTGAAGCTTTCTTT,CASSPLLEAFF
TRBJ2-7,16,TRBV7-2,TRBD1,.,TGTGCCAGCAGCTTAGTAACGGGTCCCGCAGGGGGCGAGCAGTACTTC,CASSLVTGPAGGEQYF
TRBJ2-5,13,TRBV6-1,.,.,TGTGCCAGCAGTGACAGGGATTTAGAGACCCAGTACTTC,CASSDRDLETQYF
TRBJ2-5,17,TRBV9,TRBD2,.,TGTGCCAGCAGCGTAGGTGGGTCTAGCGGAGTTAAAGAGACCCAGTACTTC,CASSVGGSSGVKETQYF
TRBJ1-4,13,TRBV28,.,.,TGTGCCAGCAGTTCGGTTATTAATGAAAAACTGTTTTTT,CASSSVINEKLFF
TRBJ1-6,12,TRBV27,.,few,TGTGCCAGCAGTTCCGTTTCTTCACCCCTCCACTTT,CASSSVSSPLHF
TRBJ1-6,16,TRBV5-1,TRBD1,.,TGCGCCAGCAGCTTAGAAGGGGGACAGGGGTATTCACCCCTCCACTTT,CASSLEGGQGYSPLHF
TRBJ1-1,13,TRBV28,TRBD1,.,TGTGCCAGCAACCCCTCCCAGGGGGCGGTAGCTTTCTTT,CASNPSQGAVAFF
TRBJ1-4,16,TRBV10-2,.,few,TGCGCCAGCACTTCCGGCAGGGAGGGGTTAAGTGAAAAACTGTTTTTT,CASTSGREGLSEKLFF
TRBJ2-7,14,TRBV2,TRBD2,.,TGTGCCAGCAGTGTTACTAGCGCTACCTACGAGCAGTACTTC,CASSVTSATYEQYF
TRBJ1-2,13,TRBV27,.,.,TGTGCCAGCAGTTTATCAGGGAGCTATGGCTACACCTTC,CASSLSGSYGYTF
TRBJ2-7,13,TRBV6-5,.,.,TGTGCCATCCGACAGGTTGGGACCTACGAGCAGTACTTC,CAIRQVGTYEQYF
TRBJ2-5,16,TRBV18,TRBD1,.,TGTGCCAGCTCACCAAGTAGAGGACAGGGGGTAGAGACCCAGTACTTC,CASSPSRGQGVETQYF
TRBJ1-1,14,TRBV6-6,.,few,TGTGCCAGCAGTTACCCGGGGGGGAACACTGAAGCTTTCTTT,CASSYPGGNTEAFF
TRBJ2-1,16,TRBV9,.,few,TGTGCCAGCAGCCGAAACGCGGGGAACGGCTACAATGAGCAGTTCTTC,CASSRNAGNGYNEQFF
TRBJ2-1,13,TRBV10-3,.,few,TGTGCCATCATCCCGAGCTCCTACAATGAGCAGTTCTTC,CAIIPSSYNEQFF
TRBJ2-3,16,TRBV9,TRBD2,.,TGTGCCAGCAGTGTAAAAGCGGGGGGGCTAACAGATACGCAGTATTTT,CASSVKAGGLTDTQYF
TRBJ2-1,14,TRBV2,TRBD2,.,TGTGCCAGCATAGGCCTAGCGGGAGACAATGAGCAGTTCTTC,CASIGLAGDNEQFF
TRBJ1-4,20,TRBV28,TRBD1,.,TGTGCCAGCAGTTTATGGATGAGGACAGGGGGCAGTCCGGTTAATGAAAAACTGTTTTTT,CASSLWMRTGGSPVNEKLFF
TRBJ2-1,14,TRBV7-8,TRBD2,.,TGTGCCAGCAGCTTAGGGACTAGTGGGCATGAGCAGTTCTTC,CASSLGTSGHEQFF
TRBJ2-7,13,TRBV2,.,.,TGTGCCAGCAGTGACACTCTACTCTACGAGCAGTACTTC,CASSDTLLYEQYF
TRBJ2-1,12,TRBV10-3,TRBD2,.,TGTGCCATCAGTGCGGGACTAGCGGGGCAGTTCTTC,CAISAGLAGQFF